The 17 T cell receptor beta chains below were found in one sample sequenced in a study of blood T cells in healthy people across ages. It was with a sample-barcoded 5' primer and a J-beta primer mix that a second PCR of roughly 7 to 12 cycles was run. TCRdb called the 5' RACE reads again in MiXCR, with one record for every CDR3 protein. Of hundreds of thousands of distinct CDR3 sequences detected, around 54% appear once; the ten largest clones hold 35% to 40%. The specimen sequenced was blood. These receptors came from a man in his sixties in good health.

The CDR3: CASSPGFSYNEQFF. In DNA, the CDR3 is TGTGCCAGCAGTCCGGGGTTCTCCTACAATGAGCAGTTCTTC. The chain is built from TRBV28 and TRBJ2-1; D may be TRBD2 (5 bases). CDR1 and CDR2 from the germline V gene are MDHEN and SYDVKM. This CDR3 comprises 14 residues. The V end was cut by 5 bases, the J end by 0 bases, with 8 bases between.

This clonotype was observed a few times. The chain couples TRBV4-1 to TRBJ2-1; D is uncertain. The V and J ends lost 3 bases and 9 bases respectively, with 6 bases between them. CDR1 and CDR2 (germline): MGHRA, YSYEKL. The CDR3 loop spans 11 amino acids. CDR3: CASSHNAEQFF. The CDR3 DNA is TGCGCCAGCAGCCACAACGCTGAGCAGTTCTTC.

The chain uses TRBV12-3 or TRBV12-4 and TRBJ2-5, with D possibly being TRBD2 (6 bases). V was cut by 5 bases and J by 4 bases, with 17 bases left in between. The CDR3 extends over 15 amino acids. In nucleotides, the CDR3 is TGTGCCAGCAGTCTCCGGCTAGCGCTTGGAGAGACCCAGTACTTC. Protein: CASSLRLALGETQYF.

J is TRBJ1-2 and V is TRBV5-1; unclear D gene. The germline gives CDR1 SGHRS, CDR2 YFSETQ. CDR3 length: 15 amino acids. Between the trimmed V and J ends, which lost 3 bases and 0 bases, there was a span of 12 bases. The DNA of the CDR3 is TGCGCCAGCAGCTCCTCACAGCGGACTAACTATGGCTACACCTTC. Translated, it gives CASSSSQRTNYGYTF.

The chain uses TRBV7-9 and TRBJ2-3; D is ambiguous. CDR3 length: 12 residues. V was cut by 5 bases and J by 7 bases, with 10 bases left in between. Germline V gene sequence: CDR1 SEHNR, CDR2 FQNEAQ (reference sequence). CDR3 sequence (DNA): TGTGCCAGCAGCGCCGCTCTGAATACGCAGTATTTT. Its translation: CASSAALNTQYF.

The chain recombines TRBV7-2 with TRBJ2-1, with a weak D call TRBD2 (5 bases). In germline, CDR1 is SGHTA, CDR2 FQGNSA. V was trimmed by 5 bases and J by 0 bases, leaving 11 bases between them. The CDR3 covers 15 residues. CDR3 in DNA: TGTGCCAGCAGCCCCGGGAAAGCCTCCTACAATGAGCAGTTCTTC. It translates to CASSPGKASYNEQFF.

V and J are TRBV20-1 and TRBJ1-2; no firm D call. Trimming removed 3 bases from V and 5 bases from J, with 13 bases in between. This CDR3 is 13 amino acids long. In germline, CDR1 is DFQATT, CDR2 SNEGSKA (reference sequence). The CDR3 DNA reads TGCAGTGCTAGGGGAGGATACGCGTATGGCTACACCTTC. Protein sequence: CSARGGYAYGYTF.

The CDR3 DNA reads as TGTGCTAGTGGGGGGACTAGCTCGGGCGAGCAGTACTTC. It codes for CASGGTSSGEQYF. The chain carries TRBV12-5 and TRBJ2-7, with 9 nucleotides matching TRBD2. The junction had 6 bases not matched to a gene; V was cut back by 6 bases and J by 6 bases. There are 13 residues in the CDR3. Germline-derived CDR1 and CDR2 are LGHNT and FRNRAP. Using reference TRBV12-5 and TRBJ2-7 for the parts outside the CDR3, the full variable domain is DARVTQTPRHKVTEMGQEVTMRCQPILGHNTVFWYRQTMMQGLELLAYFRNRAPLDDSGMPKDRFSAEMPDATLATLKIQPSEPRDSAVYFCASGGTSSGEQYFGPGTRLTVT.

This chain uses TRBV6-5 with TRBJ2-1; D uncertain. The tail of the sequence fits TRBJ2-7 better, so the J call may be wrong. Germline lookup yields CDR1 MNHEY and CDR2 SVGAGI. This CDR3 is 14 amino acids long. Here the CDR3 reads CASRLRTTGGEQYF. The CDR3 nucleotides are TGTGCCAGCAGATTGAGAACTACGGGTGGCGAGCAGTACTTC.

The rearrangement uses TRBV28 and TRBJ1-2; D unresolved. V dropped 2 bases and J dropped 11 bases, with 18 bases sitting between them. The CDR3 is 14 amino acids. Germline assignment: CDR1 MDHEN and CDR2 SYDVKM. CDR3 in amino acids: CASSLDPLGAVYTF. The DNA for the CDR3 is TGTGCCAGCAGTTTAGACCCGCTGGGAGCCGTTTACACCTTC.

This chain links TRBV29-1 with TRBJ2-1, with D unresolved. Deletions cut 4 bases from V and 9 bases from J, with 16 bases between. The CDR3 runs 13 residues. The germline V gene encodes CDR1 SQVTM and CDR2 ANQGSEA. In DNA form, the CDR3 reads TGCAGCGTTGTGACTCAGGCCAAAGGTGAGCAGTTCTTC. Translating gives CSVVTQAKGEQFF.

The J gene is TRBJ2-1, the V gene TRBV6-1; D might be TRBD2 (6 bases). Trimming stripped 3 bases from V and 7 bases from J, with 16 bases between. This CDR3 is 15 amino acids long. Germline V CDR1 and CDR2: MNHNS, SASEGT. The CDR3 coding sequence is TGTGCCAGCAGTGACTTGGGGGGAATCGTAAATGAGCAGTTCTTC. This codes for CASSDLGGIVNEQFF.

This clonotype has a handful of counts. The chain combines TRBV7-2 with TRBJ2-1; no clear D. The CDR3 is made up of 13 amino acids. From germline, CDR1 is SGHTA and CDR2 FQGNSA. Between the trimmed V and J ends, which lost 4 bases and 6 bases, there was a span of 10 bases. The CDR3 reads CASSSGPSNEQFF. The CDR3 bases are TGTGCCAGCAGCTCGGGCCCATCCAATGAGCAGTTCTTC. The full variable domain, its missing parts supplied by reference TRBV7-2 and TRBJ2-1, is GAGVSQSPSNKVTEKGKDVELRCDPISGHTALYWYRQSLGQGLEFLIYFQGNSAPDKSGLPSDRFSAERTGGSVSTLTIQRTQQEDSAVYLCASSSGPSNEQFFGPGTRLTVL.

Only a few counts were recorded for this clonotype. CDR3 sequence reads: CASSQTASGSYNEQFF. CDR3 sequence (DNA): TGTGCCAGCAGCCAAACGGCTAGCGGCTCCTACAATGAGCAGTTCTTC. The chain uses TRBV3-1 and TRBJ2-1; 7 positions agree with TRBD2. This CDR3 comprises 16 residues. CDR1 is LGHDT and CDR2 is YNNKEL in the germline V gene (reference sequence). The V and J ends lost 2 bases and 0 bases, in that order; junction bases with no gene match: 4.

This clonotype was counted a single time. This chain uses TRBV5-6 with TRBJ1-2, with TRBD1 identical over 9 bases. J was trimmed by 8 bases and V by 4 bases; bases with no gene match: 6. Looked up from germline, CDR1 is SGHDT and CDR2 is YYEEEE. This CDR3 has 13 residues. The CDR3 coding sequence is TGTGCCAGCAGCCGGGACAGGGCGGAAGGCTACACCTTC. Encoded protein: CASSRDRAEGYTF. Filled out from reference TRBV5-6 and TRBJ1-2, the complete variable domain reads DAGVTQSPTHLIKTRGQQVTLRCSPKSGHDTVSWYQQALGQGPQFIFQYYEEEERQRGNFPDRFSGHQFPNYSSELNVNALLLGDSALYLCASSRDRAEGYTFGSGTRLTVV.

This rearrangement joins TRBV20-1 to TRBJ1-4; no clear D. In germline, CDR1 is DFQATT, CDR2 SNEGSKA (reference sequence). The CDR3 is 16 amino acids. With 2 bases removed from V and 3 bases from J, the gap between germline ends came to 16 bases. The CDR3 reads CSARLLGPYSNEKLFF. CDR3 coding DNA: TGCAGTGCTAGACTTTTAGGGCCATATTCTAATGAAAAACTGTTTTTT.

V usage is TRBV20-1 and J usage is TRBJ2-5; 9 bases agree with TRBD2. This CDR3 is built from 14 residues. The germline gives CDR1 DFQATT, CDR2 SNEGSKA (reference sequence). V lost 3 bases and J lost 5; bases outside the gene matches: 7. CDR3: CSARAGTSRETQYF. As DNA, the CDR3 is TGCAGTGCTAGGGCCGGGACTAGCCGGGAGACCCAGTACTTC.